This entry describes one T cell receptor (beta chain). Its antigen is as yet unknown. This record belongs to a study of beta chain features in type 1 diabetes. Study-wide points: The study found that naive, central memory and Treg TCRB repertoires appeared more similar in patients than in healthy donors. Fewer insertions but more deletions were seen at VDJ junctions in type 1 diabetes patients. PCR might preferentially amplify shorter templates, equally in patients and controls.

Markers CD45RO/CCR7/CD25/CD127/CD95/CD27 served to sort CD4+ naive, central memory, regulatory and stem cell-like memory cells. This CDR3 spans 14 amino acids. CDR1 is SGHAT, CDR2 FQDESV, per germline (reference sequence). The sequenced template was cDNA made from the entire isolated RNA. Data came from immunoSEQ multiplex PCR; TCRdb stores just in-frame clones and leaves some out. The sample includes tens of thousands of clones, 30% to 35% seen only once; the top ten take approximately 0.46%. This TCR was sampled from a woman between 18 and 30 years old in good health. The rearrangement uses TRBV11-1 and TRBJ2-5, with 9 positions matching TRBD1. The assigned J gene may be wrong: the sequence end matches TRBJ2-7 better. The sequencing input was stem cell memory CD4+ T cells from blood. The CDR3 here is CASSPGTGLYEQYF. The CDR3 region has the DNA TGTGCCAGCAGTCCCGGGACAGGGTTATACGAGCAGTACTTC.